These T cell receptor beta chains were read from a single sample in a study of blood T cells in healthy people across ages. Each CDR3 protein gets one entry after TCRdb re-called the 5' RACE reads with MiXCR. The sample has fewer than 2,000,000 distinct CDR3 sequences, roughly two fifths seen once; the top ten hold under 30%. The sequenced material came from blood. The receptors derive from a human donor in good health. Each CDR3 is given with its conserved first and last residue.

J,V,CDR3
TRBJ1-2,TRBV3-1,CASSLGQTGYTF
TRBJ2-3,TRBV2,CASSFSPADTQYF
TRBJ2-5,TRBV4-2,CASSQGPLAQPPGTQYF
TRBJ1-6,TRBV12-3/TRBV12-4,CASSLAVGTSYNSPLHF
TRBJ1-2,TRBV12-3/TRBV12-4,CASSYNRGVGGYTF
TRBJ1-2,TRBV7-2,CASSLSIHGYTF
TRBJ2-1,TRBV20-1,CSVRDSRASGGPSSYNEQFF
TRBJ1-5,TRBV27,CASTSRLNRDRGSNQPQHF
TRBJ2-5,TRBV9,CASSERTSGGQETQYF
TRBJ1-1,TRBV7-6,CASSSSKNTEAFF
TRBJ1-2,TRBV12-3/TRBV12-4,CASTLPGTNYGYTF
TRBJ1-5,TRBV27,CASGGWSNQPQHF
TRBJ1-1,TRBV4-2,CASSQPAVGRDRGMNTEAFF
TRBJ1-3,TRBV20-1,CSARLFSGGNTIYF
TRBJ1-2,TRBV29-1,CSVEYGNGYTF
-,TRBV10-3,CAISSRTGSIHEQYF
TRBJ1-5,TRBV12-3/TRBV12-4,CASSSNRASNQPQHF
TRBJ1-2,TRBV20-1,CSARDPIQGYTF
TRBJ2-4,TRBV10-3,CAIRQQGSWEQYF
TRBJ1-2,TRBV6-1,CATRQNNNYGYTF
TRBJ1-2,TRBV24-1,CATSDGGQGRFGYTF
TRBJ2-7,TRBV4-1,CASSQGTGVGYEQYF
TRBJ1-2,TRBV2,CASSESGLHGYTF
TRBJ2-3,TRBV6-1,CASSVQGGDGTDTQYF
TRBJ1-1,TRBV9,CASSSRAGRSEAFF
TRBJ2-3,TRBV9,CASSSRPFTDTQYF
TRBJ2-1,TRBV4-2,CASSQAGTYGNNEQFF
TRBJ1-1,TRBV11-2,CASSIHLKAFF
TRBJ2-1,TRBV29-1,CSVGGGTVSSYNEQFF
TRBJ2-7,TRBV20-1,CSASDRSVRDEQYF
-,TRBV5-5,CASSLAWGQGKLYEQYF
TRBJ2-3,TRBV29-1,CSVVAVDTQYF
TRBJ2-5,TRBV28,CACSPTGDQETQYF
TRBJ1-1,TRBV6-6,CASRTGGGNTEAFF
TRBJ2-6,TRBV24-1,CATSETGASGANVLTF
TRBJ1-1,TRBV5-6,CASSLGTGVENTEAFF
-,TRBV20-1,CSASPLAGGVDIQYF
TRBJ2-1,TRBV15,CATSRDRGQNNEQFF
TRBJ2-5,TRBV9,CASSPRSAGRQETQYF
TRBJ2-3,TRBV5-1,CASSFRSSGFSTDTQYF
TRBJ1-2,TRBV2,CASSEGPGYTF
TRBJ1-6,TRBV4-2,CASSQEGRGGSPLHF
TRBJ1-1,TRBV10-3,CATRTGVNTEAFF
TRBJ1-2,TRBV12-5,CASGLDQGSGYTF
TRBJ2-5,TRBV28,CASGQGGQETQYF
TRBJ2-1,TRBV6-2/TRBV6-3,CASINRGYNEQFF
TRBJ1-1,TRBV15,CATSRDRQGKAFF
TRBJ2-1,TRBV4-1,CASSSPTTSYNEQFF
-,TRBV9,CASSVGTNYEQYF
TRBJ2-1,TRBV11-2,CASSPTSGGALMQFF
TRBJ2-7,TRBV3-1,CASSQEWTATSYEQYF
-,TRBV20-1,CSARDGAGTNEQYF
TRBJ2-5,TRBV12-3/TRBV12-4,CASSLLGDPTSTQYF
TRBJ2-2,TRBV5-1,CASSEASYGELFF
TRBJ2-1,TRBV7-3,CASSLELGREQFF
-,TRBV20-1,CSATQGQSEQYF
TRBJ1-1,TRBV6-1,CASRVWQTMNTEAFF